This entry is about one TCR beta chain. This specimen belongs to a study of blood T cell repertoires in COVID-19. TCRdb's copy holds only in-frame clones and misses some; the assay was immunoSEQ multiplex PCR. This table holds 150,000 to 180,000 clones, roughly 81% found once. The CDR3 runs to 14 residues. Germline assignment: CDR1 SNHLY and CDR2 FYNNEI. V gave up 6 bases and J gave up 2 bases; unmatched junction bases: 3. This chain joins TRBV2 and TRBJ1-5; TRBD1 matches 8 bases. This TCR was recovered from a woman in her sixties or seventies with COVID-19, enrolled during active disease. The sequenced material came from peripheral blood. CDR3 region: CASSSDRGNQPQHF. Written as DNA, the CDR3 is TGTGCCAGCAGCTCGGACAGGGGCAATCAGCCCCAGCATTTT.